Listed here are 32 T cell receptor beta chains from one sample, sequenced in a study of Graves' ophthalmopathy and Graves' hyperthyroidism. Amplification of TCR beta CDR3 regions used RNA transcripts. Amplification began with first-round RT-PCR using HTBI primers, then second-round multiplex PCR was performed. MiXCR, run by TCRdb on the multiplex PCR reads, gives a single entry per CDR3 protein. The sample lists 200,000 to 250,000 distinct CDR3 sequences, 25% to 35% occurring once. Sequenced sample: peripheral blood. The receptors come from a man aged 50 or older with Graves' ophthalmopathy.

This clonotype has ten or more counts. The J gene is TRBJ1-2, the V gene TRBV28, with D unclear. The CDR3 is made up of 12 amino acids. Germline V gene sequence: CDR1 MDHEN, CDR2 SYDVKM. V was pared by 8 bases and J by 2 bases, with 9 bases between. CDR3 loop: CASGRPNYGYTF. In DNA form, the CDR3 reads TGTGCCAGCGGGCGACCAAACTATGGCTACACCTTC.

This clonotype was counted ten times or more. The chain joins TRBV19 to TRBJ1-1; TRBD1 might be the D (6 bases). The CDR3 sequence is 13 residues long. The germline CDR1 and CDR2 sequences are LNHDA and SQIVND (reference sequence). The V end was cut by 5 bases, the J end by 11 bases, with 18 bases between. CDR3 sequence reads: CASSLDTGHWAFF. CDR3 nucleotides: TGTGCCAGTAGTCTTGACACAGGGCATTGGGCTTTCTTT.

The chain uses TRBV6-1 and TRBJ1-3, with D tentatively TRBD1 (5 bases). Germline-derived CDR1 and CDR2 are MNHNS and SASEGT. The CDR3 covers 16 residues. The V end lost 5 bases, the J end lost 0 bases, and 14 bases lay between the germline ends. DNA of the CDR3: TGTGCCAGCAGTAGAAGCATACAGGACTCTGGAAACACCATATATTTT. Translating gives CASSRSIQDSGNTIYF.

CDR3 in amino acids: CASSPRTSGTFWEQYF. The CDR3 DNA reads TGTGCCAGCAGTCCCCGGACTAGCGGGACCTTTTGGGAGCAGTACTTC. The V call is TRBV6-2 or TRBV6-3, the J call TRBJ2-7; 12 bases agree with TRBD2. This CDR3 region has 16 residues. Germline trimming cut 5 bases from V and 7 bases from J; bases unmatched to any gene: 12. In germline, CDR1 is MNHEY, CDR2 SVGEGT.

This clonotype was found many times. This chain links TRBV6-1 with TRBJ1-1, with D tentatively TRBD1 (5 bases). CDR1 is MNHNS and CDR2 is SASEGT in the germline V gene. CDR3 size: 15 residues. V lost 1 base and J 4 bases, leaving 13 bases between the germline ends. CDR3 sequence reads: CASSEGHRGGTEAFF. The CDR3 region has the DNA TGTGCCAGCAGTGAAGGGCATAGGGGCGGCACTGAAGCTTTCTTT.

This clonotype was recorded many times. The V gene is TRBV30, the J gene TRBJ2-6; D ambiguous. The ends were cut back, 0 bases at V and 0 bases at J, with 12 bases in the middle. This CDR3 contains 17 residues. From germline, CDR1 is GTSNPN and CDR2 SVGIG (reference sequence). The CDR3: CAWSVKGLSSGANVLTF. In nucleotides, the CDR3 is TGTGCCTGGAGTGTGAAGGGCCTGAGCTCTGGGGCCAACGTCCTGACTTTC.

This clonotype was counted ten times or more. The chain recombines TRBV27 with TRBJ1-1; 9 bases fit TRBD1. This CDR3 region has 19 residues. After removal of 3 bases from V and 1 base from J, the junction contained 15 bases not matched to a gene. The germline V gene encodes CDR1 MNHEY and CDR2 SMNVEV (reference sequence). CDR3 DNA sequence: TGTGCCAGCAGTTTTATAAGAGGACAGGGGTCAAGCGGGAACACTGAAGCTTTCTTT. This gives the protein CASSFIRGQGSSGNTEAFF.

This clonotype was seen ten or more times. The chain employs TRBV7-9 and TRBJ2-2; D unclear. The CDR3 runs to 18 residues. The germline CDR1 and CDR2 sequences are SEHNR and FQNEAQ (reference sequence). V dropped 1 base and J dropped 5 bases, with 20 bases sitting between them. Here the CDR3 reads CASSLEVAAPFPTGELFF. CDR3 nucleotides: TGTGCCAGCAGCTTAGAAGTGGCTGCCCCATTCCCGACCGGGGAGCTGTTTTTT.

This clonotype was seen repeatedly, ten times or more. V is TRBV6-5 and J is TRBJ2-5; D call uncertain. V was pared by 4 bases and J by 5 bases, with 11 bases between. There are 13 residues in the CDR3. Looked up from germline, CDR1 is MNHEY and CDR2 is SVGAGI. The CDR3 here is CASSSGPTETQYF. DNA of the CDR3: TGTGCCAGCAGTTCCGGGCCCACGGAGACCCAGTACTTC.

The chain recombines TRBV7-8 with TRBJ2-5; 9 bases map to TRBD2. The V gene's germline CDR1 is SGHVS and CDR2 FQNEAQ. The CDR3 runs to 17 residues. After removal of 2 bases from V and 0 bases from J, the junction contained 7 bases not matched to a gene. The CDR3 spells CASSLLIAGVNQETQYF. The CDR3 nucleotides are TGTGCCAGCAGCTTACTAATAGCGGGAGTGAACCAAGAGACCCAGTACTTC.

The gene calls are TRBV12-3 or TRBV12-4 and TRBJ2-7; possible D gene TRBD1, 5 bases. Deletions cut 4 bases from V and 5 bases from J, with 12 bases between. The CDR3 covers 13 residues. Written as DNA, the CDR3 is TGTGCCAGCAGTTATCGCAGGGCCGACGAGCAGTACTTC. It encodes CASSYRRADEQYF.

This clonotype was observed at least ten times. In DNA, the CDR3 is TGTGCCAGCAGCCCCGAATTGCCTTATAGCAATCAGCCCCAGCATTTT. It encodes CASSPELPYSNQPQHF. V and J are TRBV7-8 and TRBJ1-5; the D is unclear. There are 16 residues in the CDR3. Germline-derived CDR1 and CDR2 are SGHVS and FQNEAQ. Trimming removed 5 bases from V and 0 bases from J, with 14 bases in between.

This clonotype was found many times. The V call is TRBV4-1, the J call TRBJ1-5; possible D gene TRBD1, 5 bases. This CDR3 region has 17 residues. V was trimmed by 1 base and J by 5 bases, leaving 18 bases between them. The germline V gene encodes CDR1 MGHRA and CDR2 YSYEKL. CDR3 nucleotide sequence: TGCGCCAGCAGCCAAGTCGGGGGGAGGAGTTTCCATCAGCCCCAGCATTTT. Amino acids: CASSQVGGRSFHQPQHF.

This clonotype was observed at least ten times. The chain links TRBV28 to TRBJ1-5; D gene ambiguous. The germline V and J ends were trimmed by 2 bases and 9 bases, with 8 bases remaining between them. CDR3 size: 12 residues. In germline, CDR1 is MDHEN, CDR2 SYDVKM. The CDR3 nucleotides are TGTGCCAGCAGTTTACCCCGGGGGCCCCAGCATTTT. Translating it yields CASSLPRGPQHF.

This clonotype was observed at least ten times. The chain carries TRBV4-3 and TRBJ1-6; D is perhaps TRBD1 (5 bases). Germline CDR1 and CDR2: LGHNA and YSLEER. The CDR3 consists of 15 residues. Trimming cost V 1 base and J 10 bases, with 14 bases left between them. CDR3 in amino acids: CASSQAPGRGSPLHF. The CDR3, as DNA: TGCGCCAGCAGCCAAGCGCCAGGGAGAGGATCACCCCTCCACTTT.

This clonotype was detected ten times or more. The genes are TRBV28 and TRBJ1-1; 9 bases agree with TRBD1. There are 14 residues in the CDR3. CDR1 and CDR2 from the germline V gene are MDHEN and SYDVKM. The ends lost 6 bases at V and 4 bases at J; junction bases unmatched: 6. The CDR3 reads CASRTGGVSTEAFF. CDR3 DNA: TGTGCCAGCAGGACAGGGGGTGTATCCACTGAAGCTTTCTTT.

The rearrangement links TRBV20-1 to TRBJ2-5; 10 bases line up with TRBD2. Germline V gene lookup returns CDR1 DFQATT and CDR2 SNEGSKA (reference sequence). Trimming took 2 bases from V and 1 from J; bases not matched to a gene: 10. The CDR3 is made up of 17 amino acids. The CDR3 reads CSARNVAGGRPQETQYF. The DNA of the CDR3 is TGCAGTGCTAGAAACGTAGCGGGAGGCCGCCCCCAAGAGACCCAGTACTTC.

The V call is TRBV6-2 or TRBV6-3, the J call TRBJ1-1; D gene unclear. The V gene's germline CDR1 is MNHEY and CDR2 SVGEGT. Between the trimmed V and J ends, which lost 2 bases and 4 bases, there was a span of 17 bases. This CDR3 has 16 amino acids. CDR3 coding DNA: TGTGCCAGCAGTTACGACGTTGGGAGCGGGCCCACTGAAGCTTTCTTT. Translated: CASSYDVGSGPTEAFF.

This clonotype was counted ten times or more. The chain uses TRBV18 and TRBJ1-5; D may be TRBD1 (6 bases). Germline V lookup: CDR1 KGHSH, CDR2 LQKENI. This CDR3 has 16 amino acids. V was clipped by 5 bases and J by 1 base, with 15 bases between them. CDR3 nucleotide sequence: TGTGCCAGCTCATCAACCAGGGGACGAAGCAATCAGCCCCAGCATTTT. Translated, it gives CASSSTRGRSNQPQHF.

The V and J genes are TRBV6-4 and TRBJ2-6; no definite D call. The CDR3 covers 14 residues. The germline gives CDR1 MRHNA, CDR2 SNTAGT. V lost 6 bases and J lost 2, with 8 bases in between. DNA for the CDR3: TGTGCCAGCAGACAAGGTGCTGGGGCCAACGTCCTGACTTTC. Protein sequence: CASRQGAGANVLTF.

This clonotype was seen many times. The chain carries TRBV27 and TRBJ1-6; D may be TRBD1 (5 bases). The CDR3 contains 16 residues. Per germline, CDR1 MNHEY and CDR2 SMNVEV (reference sequence). V gave up 6 bases and J gave up 8 bases, with 20 bases separating them. Here the CDR3 reads CASSRELRARDSPLHF. The CDR3 DNA is TGTGCCAGCAGCAGGGAGCTTAGGGCTAGGGATTCACCCCTCCACTTT.

The table lists this clonotype with a few counts. V usage is TRBV27 and J usage is TRBJ2-5; D is unclear. Trimming cost V 3 bases and J 5 bases, with 10 bases left between them. The CDR3 covers 13 residues. Germline V CDR1 and CDR2: MNHEY, SMNVEV (reference sequence). The CDR3 sequence: CASSFFGQETQYF. CDR3 coding DNA: TGTGCCAGCAGTTTTTTCGGTCAGGAGACCCAGTACTTC.

V usage is TRBV6-5 and J usage is TRBJ1-1; a weak D match, TRBD1 (6 bases). Germline CDR1 and CDR2: MNHEY and SVGAGI. With 1 base removed from V and 4 bases from J, the gap between germline ends came to 10 bases. The CDR3 spans 14 residues. The CDR3, as DNA: TGTGCCAGCAGTTACTTACAGGGCGCCACTGAAGCTTTCTTT. Translation: CASSYLQGATEAFF.

The chain is built from TRBV5-1 and TRBJ2-7; D call uncertain. V lost 5 bases to trimming and J lost 5 bases, with 20 bases between them. This CDR3 has 15 amino acids. The germline CDR1 and CDR2 sequences are SGHRS and YFSETQ. CDR3 in DNA: TGCGCCAGCAGTCCCACTCGTGGGGTGATAGACGAGCAGTACTTC. It specifies CASSPTRGVIDEQYF.

Many counts were recorded for this clonotype. V usage is TRBV6-6 and J usage is TRBJ2-5; 7 bases map to TRBD2. Trimming cost V 6 bases and J 2 bases; bases outside gene matches: 9. The germline V gene has CDR1 MNHNY and CDR2 SVGAGI (reference sequence). CDR3 size: 15 residues. DNA of the CDR3: TGTGCCAGCAGACCCGCAGGGAGGGTGCAAGAGACCCAGTACTTC. Encoded protein: CASRPAGRVQETQYF.

In its sample, this clonotype was seen a few times. At one end, the junction sequence differs from germline, possibly due to a read error. V and J are TRBV6-2 or TRBV6-3 and TRBJ2-7; TRBD1 is a possible D gene (6 bases). This CDR3 is 15 amino acids long. CDR1 and CDR2 (germline): MNHEY, SVGEGT. The CDR3 DNA reads as TGCGCCAGCAGGGGTTCCCGGGACACCGTTTTTGAGCAGTACTTC. This sequence encodes CASRGSRDTVFEQYF.

The rearrangement links TRBV7-2 to TRBJ2-5; 10 positions match TRBD2. V lost 5 bases to trimming and J lost 4 bases; unmatched junction nucleotides: 10. This CDR3 is built from 16 residues. Germline CDR1 SGHTA, CDR2 FQGNSA. The CDR3, as DNA: TGTGCCAGCAGCCCCCGGGGTAGCGGGGGGCCAGAGACCCAGTACTTC. Its translation: CASSPRGSGGPETQYF.

This clonotype was found many times. The chain links TRBV24-1 to TRBJ2-5, with TRBD1 identical over 9 bases. The germline CDR1 and CDR2 sequences are KGHDR and SFDVKD. V shed 8 bases, J shed 4 bases, and the junction held 4 bases outside the gene matches. This CDR3 is 13 amino acids long. The CDR3 reads CATKGQGAETQYF. In DNA, the CDR3 is TGTGCCACCAAGGGACAGGGCGCAGAGACCCAGTACTTC.

This clonotype was observed many times. The chain has TRBV19 and TRBJ2-7; possible D gene TRBD1, 6 bases. The CDR3 extends over 13 amino acids. From germline, CDR1 is LNHDA and CDR2 SQIVND (reference sequence). Trimming removed 8 bases from V and 2 bases from J, with 13 bases in between. The CDR3 region is CASAPGHTYEQYF. The CDR3 DNA sequence: TGTGCCAGTGCTCCGGGACATACCTACGAGCAGTACTTC.

The chain employs TRBV11-2 and TRBJ1-3, with D maybe TRBD1 (5 bases). Trimming removed 4 bases at V and 0 bases at J, with 16 bases between. This CDR3 has 17 residues. Germline values: CDR1 SGHAT, CDR2 FQNNGV. CDR3 DNA sequence: TGTGCCAGCAGCTACGTGGGACGGTCCAACTCTGGAAACACCATATATTTT. This encodes CASSYVGRSNSGNTIYF.

V and J are TRBV6-2 or TRBV6-3 and TRBJ1-1, with D possibly matching TRBD1 (6 bases). V was shortened by 6 bases and J by 7 bases, with 12 bases between the two germline ends. The CDR3 has 12 residues. Germline assignment: CDR1 MNHEY and CDR2 SVGEGT. The CDR3 nucleotides read TGTGCCAGCAGGATACAGGGTGTTGAAGCTTTCTTT. Translating it yields CASRIQGVEAFF.

This clonotype was recorded once. The chain carries TRBV6-2 or TRBV6-3 and TRBJ1-2, with D unresolved. V lost 4 bases and J 3 bases, leaving 9 bases between the germline ends. The V gene's germline CDR1 is MNHEY and CDR2 SVGEGT. The CDR3 is 13 residues long. Here the CDR3 reads CASSLNPDYGYTF. The CDR3 DNA is TGTGCCAGCAGTTTAAACCCCGACTATGGCTACACCTTC.